The 19 T cell receptor beta chains below all came from one sample that was sequenced in a study of T cells in tuberculosis. The data were produced by immunoSEQ multiplex PCR, yet TCRdb's version contains in-frame clones alone and is incomplete. The sample records 25,000 to 35,000 clones, roughly 96% being singletons. Source material: PBMCs. All receptors come from a donor aged 10-29 years with latent tuberculosis or without tuberculosis infection.

This clone has more than one count but fewer than ten. The rearrangement joins TRBV28 to TRBJ2-5; 9 positions match TRBD1. This CDR3 comprises 14 residues. V lost 5 bases, J lost 5 bases, and 6 bases stayed unmatched. Germline V gene data show CDR1 as MDHEN and CDR2 as SYDVKM. Here the CDR3 reads CASSRGQGRETQYF. The CDR3, as DNA: TGTGCCAGCAGTCGGGGACAGGGTAGGGAGACCCAGTACTTC.

The gene calls are TRBV19 and TRBJ1-1, with 7 bases matching TRBD1. Germline V gives CDR1 LNHDA, CDR2 SQIVND (reference sequence). V dropped 7 bases and J dropped 1; count of bases not matched to a gene: 9. The CDR3 is made up of 15 amino acids. CDR3 amino acids: CASTDTRQGNTEAFF. In DNA, the CDR3 is TGTGCCAGTACCGACACTCGACAGGGGAACACTGAAGCTTTCTTT.

This sequence joins TRBV5-1 and TRBJ1-1; 7 bases are a match to TRBD1. After removal of 0 bases from V and 4 bases from J, the junction contained 3 bases not matched to a gene. The CDR3 spans 14 residues. CDR1 is SGHRS, CDR2 YFSETQ, per germline. The CDR3 is CASSLVGDSTEAFF. CDR3 DNA: TGCGCCAGCAGCTTGGTTGGGGACAGCACTGAAGCTTTCTTT.

The chain carries TRBV27 and TRBJ2-7, with 7 bases that match TRBD1. The CDR3 loop spans 13 amino acids. V gave up 8 bases and J gave up 5 bases; unmatched junction bases: 9. In germline, CDR1 is MNHEY, CDR2 SMNVEV (reference sequence). The CDR3 spells CASRPRGKNEQYF. The CDR3 DNA sequence: TGTGCCAGCCGGCCCAGGGGGAAGAACGAGCAGTACTTC.

The gene calls are TRBV6-5 and TRBJ2-3; D may be TRBD2 (5 bases). Per the germline V gene, CDR1 is MNHEY and CDR2 is SVGAGI. The CDR3 is made up of 16 amino acids. Trimming shortened V by 0 bases and J by 6 bases, and 16 bases separated the two germline ends. This CDR3 is CASSYSTPSVADTQYF. The CDR3 bases are TGTGCCAGCAGTTACTCGACCCCCAGCGTAGCGGATACGCAGTATTTT.

This chain uses TRBV7-2 with TRBJ2-3; 7 positions match TRBD2. This CDR3 spans 13 amino acids. The V gene end was trimmed by 6 bases and the J gene end by 5 bases; junction bases not matched to a gene: 5. The germline gives CDR1 SGHTA, CDR2 FQGNSA. CDR3 region: CASRIAGVDTQYF. CDR3 coding DNA: TGTGCCAGCAGGATCGCGGGGGTAGATACGCAGTATTTT.

The CDR3: CASSIAGESYEQYF. Here the CDR3 DNA reads TGTGCCAGCAGCATCGCGGGCGAGTCCTACGAGCAGTACTTC. V gene TRBV9 combines with J gene TRBJ2-7, with a tentative D call TRBD2 (5 bases). Germline CDR1 reads SGDLS; CDR2 reads YYNGEE. There are 14 residues in the CDR3. V lost 4 bases and J 1 base, leaving 12 bases between the germline ends.

The chain links TRBV19 to TRBJ2-5, with a possible D match to TRBD1 (5 bases). The V gene lost 6 bases and the J gene lost 1 base, with 9 bases spanning the gap. The CDR3 has 13 amino acids. Germline V CDR1 and CDR2: LNHDA, SQIVND (reference sequence). CDR3 amino acids: CASSDSFQETQYF. For the CDR3, the DNA is TGTGCCAGTAGCGACAGTTTCCAAGAGACCCAGTACTTC.

This clone appeared a single time. This sequence joins TRBV2 and TRBJ1-2; TRBD1 matches 10 bases. V dropped 6 bases and J dropped 8; count of bases not matched to a gene: 6. CDR1 is SNHLY and CDR2 is FYNNEI in the germline V gene. This CDR3 is 13 amino acids long. The CDR3 here is CASSPGTGEGYTF. The CDR3 bases are TGTGCCAGCAGCCCCGGGACAGGGGAAGGCTACACCTTC.

The table lists this clone with a count of one. The genes are TRBV5-1 and TRBJ2-5; 7 nucleotides match TRBD2. The CDR3 runs to 16 residues. The germline V gene encodes CDR1 SGHRS and CDR2 YFSETQ. The J segment lost 5 bases and the V segment lost 4 bases, leaving 14 bases of the junction unmatched. CDR3 in DNA: TGCGCCAGCAGCCTGGGACTCTGGGAGGGTGGGGAGACCCAGTACTTC. Translation gives CASSLGLWEGGETQYF.

The genes are TRBV7-9 and TRBJ2-7, with TRBD1 matching 7 bases. V lost 1 base, J lost 7 bases, and 4 bases stayed unmatched. The germline CDR1 and CDR2 sequences are SEHNR and FQNEAQ (reference sequence). This CDR3 contains 13 residues. In DNA form, the CDR3 reads TGTGCCAGCAGCTTAGGGGGACAGTTGGAGCAGTACTTC. Its protein is CASSLGGQLEQYF.

The rearrangement links TRBV6-5 to TRBJ1-2; D not certain. The CDR3 runs to 13 residues. The ends were cut back, 8 bases at V and 4 bases at J, with 14 bases in the middle. Looked up from germline, CDR1 is MNHEY and CDR2 is SVGAGI. DNA for the CDR3: TGTGCCAGCTCCCCTTCGACAAGCTATGGCTACACCTTC. Residues: CASSPSTSYGYTF.

This CDR3 reads CASSPDRVRTEAFF. CDR3 nucleotides: TGTGCCAGCTCACCAGACAGGGTGAGAACTGAAGCTTTCTTT. V gene TRBV18 combines with J gene TRBJ1-1; TRBD1 aligns across 7 bases. CDR3 length: 14 amino acids. With V trimmed by 2 bases and J by 5 bases, 5 bases remained unmatched. Germline V gene sequence: CDR1 KGHSH, CDR2 LQKENI. Supplemented by reference TRBV18 and TRBJ1-1, the full variable domain reads NAGVMQNPRHLVRRRGQEARLRCSPMKGHSHVYWYRQLPEEGLKFMVYLQKENIIDESGMPKERFSAEFPKEGPSILRIQQVVRGDSAAYFCASSPDRVRTEAFFGQGTRLTVV.

The table lists this clone with a few counts. This sequence joins TRBV7-9 and TRBJ2-1; perhaps TRBD2 as D (6 bases). The V and J ends lost 4 bases and 4 bases respectively, with 8 bases between them. Looked up from germline, CDR1 is SEHNR and CDR2 is FQNEAQ (reference sequence). CDR3 length: 13 residues. CDR3 sequence reads: CASSWGEYNEQFF. Written as DNA, the CDR3 is TGTGCCAGCAGCTGGGGGGAGTACAATGAGCAGTTCTTC.

The chain has TRBV28 and TRBJ2-7; D not certain. This CDR3 comprises 12 residues. Germline V gene sequence: CDR1 MDHEN, CDR2 SYDVKM. V was clipped by 3 bases and J by 4 bases, with 7 bases between them. For the CDR3, the DNA is TGTGCCAGCAGTTTTGGCCTTTACGAGCAGTACTTC. Protein product: CASSFGLYEQYF.

The chain carries TRBV5-4 and TRBJ1-1; D gene unclear. The CDR3 is 12 amino acids. V lost 4 bases, J lost 10 bases, and 14 bases lay in between. Germline V gene lookup returns CDR1 SGHNT and CDR2 YYREEE (reference sequence). Written as DNA, the CDR3 is TGTGCCAGCAGCCAAGGAGGGAGTGGAGCTTTCTTT. Translated, it gives CASSQGGSGAFF.

V usage is TRBV25-1 and J usage is TRBJ2-3, with a weak D call TRBD1 (5 bases). From germline, CDR1 is MGHDK and CDR2 SYGVNS. V was cut by 0 bases and J by 2 bases, with 12 bases left in between. The CDR3 sequence is 16 residues long. The chain's CDR3 is CASSEYKAGSTDTQYF. The CDR3 bases are TGTGCCAGCAGTGAATATAAGGCAGGGTCCACAGATACGCAGTATTTT.

The J gene is TRBJ2-7, the V gene TRBV7-6; 8 bases agree with TRBD1. CDR1 and CDR2 (germline): SGHVS, FNYEAQ. CDR3 size: 15 residues. The V segment lost 0 bases and the J segment 2 bases; nucleotides outside the gene matches: 3. DNA for the CDR3: TGTGCCAGCAGCTTAGCGGCGGGACAGGCCTACGAGCAGTACTTC. Translation: CASSLAAGQAYEQYF.

This chain links TRBV14 with TRBJ1-1, with D tentatively TRBD1 (6 bases). The CDR3 covers 14 residues. Per the germline V gene, CDR1 is SGHDN and CDR2 is FVKESK. V shed 3 bases and J shed 1 base, with 9 bases lying between them. The CDR3 coding sequence is TGTGCCAGCAGCCAGGGGGCTTGGAACACTGAAGCTTTCTTT. Translation: CASSQGAWNTEAFF.